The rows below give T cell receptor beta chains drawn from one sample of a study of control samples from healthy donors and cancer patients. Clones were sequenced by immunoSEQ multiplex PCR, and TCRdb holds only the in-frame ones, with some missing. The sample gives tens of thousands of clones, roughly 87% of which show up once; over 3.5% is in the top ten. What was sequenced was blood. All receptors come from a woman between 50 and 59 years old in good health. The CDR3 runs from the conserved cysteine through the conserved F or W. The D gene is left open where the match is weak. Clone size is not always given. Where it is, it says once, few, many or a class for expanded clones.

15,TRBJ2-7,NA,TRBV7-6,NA,CASSLAQDRSYEQYF,TGTGCCAGCAGCTTAGCGCAGGACAGATCCTACGAGCAGTACTTC
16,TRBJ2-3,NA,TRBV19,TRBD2,CASSELAGLATDTQYF,TGTGCCAGTAGTGAACTAGCGGGATTGGCCACAGATACGCAGTATTTT
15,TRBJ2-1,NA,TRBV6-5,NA,CASTKSEGLNNEQFF,TGTGCCAGCACCAAGAGTGAGGGGCTGAACAATGAGCAGTTCTTC
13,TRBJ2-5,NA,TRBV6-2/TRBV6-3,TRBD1,CASSFGQVETQYF,TGTGCCAGCAGTTTCGGACAGGTTGAGACCCAGTACTTC
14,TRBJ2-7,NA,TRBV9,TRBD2,CASSVAGGGYEQYF,TGTGCCAGCAGCGTAGCCGGGGGGGGCTACGAGCAGTACTTC
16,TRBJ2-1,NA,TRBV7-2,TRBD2,CASSPLAVPSYNEQFF,TGTGCCAGCAGCCCACTAGCGGTTCCTTCCTACAATGAGCAGTTCTTC
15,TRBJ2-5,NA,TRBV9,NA,CASSGRDTVFGTQYF,TGTGCCAGCAGCGGCCGGGACACAGTTTTTGGGACCCAGTACTTC
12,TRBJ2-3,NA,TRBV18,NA,CASSPLADTQYF,TGTGCCAGCTCACCTCTTGCAGATACGCAGTATTTT
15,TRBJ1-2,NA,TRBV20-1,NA,CSASYGTEGRGGYTF,TGCAGTGCTAGTTACGGGACGGAGGGACGAGGGGGCTACACCTTC
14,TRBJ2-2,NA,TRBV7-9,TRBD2,CASRREAGAGELFF,TGTGCCAGCAGAAGAGAAGCGGGAGCCGGGGAGCTGTTTTTT
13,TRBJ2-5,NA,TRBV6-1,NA,CASSELRTGPQYF,TGTGCCAGCAGTGAACTCAGGACCGGCCCCCAGTACTTC
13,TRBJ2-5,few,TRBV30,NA,CAWSVRGVETQYF,TGTGCCTGGAGTGTACGAGGGGTAGAGACCCAGTACTTC
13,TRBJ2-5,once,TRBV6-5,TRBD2,CASRRLATETQYF,TGTGCCAGCAGAAGACTAGCGACGGAGACCCAGTACTTC
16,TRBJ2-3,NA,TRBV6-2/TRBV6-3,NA,CASSYSSKDHTDTQYF,TGTGCCAGCAGTTACAGTTCCAAAGACCACACAGATACGCAGTATTTT
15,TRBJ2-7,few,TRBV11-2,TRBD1,CASSLQDRSSYEQYF,TGTGCCAGCAGCTTACAGGACAGGAGCTCCTACGAGCAGTACTTC
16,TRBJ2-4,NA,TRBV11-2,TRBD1,CASSLGSGGAKNIQYF,TGTGCCAGCAGCTTGGGGTCAGGGGGCGCCAAAAACATTCAGTACTTC
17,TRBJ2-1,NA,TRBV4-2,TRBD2,CASSQDMASGRYNEQFF,TGTGCCAGCAGCCAAGATATGGCTAGCGGGAGATACAATGAGCAGTTCTTC
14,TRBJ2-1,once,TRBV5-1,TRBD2,CASKFVGRGNEQFF,TGCGCCAGCAAGTTTGTGGGGCGGGGGAATGAGCAGTTCTTC
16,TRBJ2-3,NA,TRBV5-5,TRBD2,CASSLKASGSTDTQYF,TGTGCCAGCAGCTTGAAGGCTAGCGGAAGCACAGATACGCAGTATTTT
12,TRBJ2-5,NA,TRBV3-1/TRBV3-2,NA,CASSYPPETQYF,TGTGCCAGCAGCTATCCTCCGGAGACCCAGTACTTC
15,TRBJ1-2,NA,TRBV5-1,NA,CASSPMVQSFYGYTF,TGCGCCAGCAGCCCAATGGTCCAGTCATTCTATGGCTACACCTTC
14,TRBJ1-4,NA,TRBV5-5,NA,CASSSGTPYEKLFF,TGTGCCAGCAGTTCAGGGACCCCTTATGAAAAACTGTTTTTT
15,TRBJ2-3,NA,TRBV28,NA,CASRFSGDRTDTQYF,TGTGCCAGCAGATTCTCGGGGGACCGCACAGATACGCAGTATTTT
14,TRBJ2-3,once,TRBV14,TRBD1,CASSGQGGTDTQYF,TGTGCCAGCTCAGGACAGGGGGGCACAGATACGCAGTATTTT
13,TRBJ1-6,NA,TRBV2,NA,CATSGSAGSPLHF,TGTGCCACTTCAGGGAGTGCTGGTTCACCCCTCCACTTT
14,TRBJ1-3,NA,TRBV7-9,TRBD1,CASTRNRGGNTIYF,TGTGCCAGCACTAGGAACAGGGGTGGAAACACCATATATTTT
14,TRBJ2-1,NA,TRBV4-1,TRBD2,CASEREEGYNEQFF,TGCGCCAGCGAGCGGGAGGAGGGGTACAATGAGCAGTTCTTC
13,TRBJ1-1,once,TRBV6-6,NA,CASTPGSEGEAFF,TGTGCCAGCACCCCCGGGAGCGAGGGTGAAGCTTTCTTT
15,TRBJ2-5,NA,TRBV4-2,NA,CASSPLDSTGKTQYF,TGTGCCAGCAGTCCATTGGACTCGACGGGAAAGACCCAGTACTTC
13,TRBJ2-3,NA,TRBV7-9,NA,CASRATITDTQYF,TGTGCCAGCCGGGCTACGATCACAGATACGCAGTATTTT
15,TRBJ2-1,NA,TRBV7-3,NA,CASSRSSASYNEQFF,TGTGCCAGCAGCCGAAGCAGCGCGTCCTACAATGAGCAGTTCTTC